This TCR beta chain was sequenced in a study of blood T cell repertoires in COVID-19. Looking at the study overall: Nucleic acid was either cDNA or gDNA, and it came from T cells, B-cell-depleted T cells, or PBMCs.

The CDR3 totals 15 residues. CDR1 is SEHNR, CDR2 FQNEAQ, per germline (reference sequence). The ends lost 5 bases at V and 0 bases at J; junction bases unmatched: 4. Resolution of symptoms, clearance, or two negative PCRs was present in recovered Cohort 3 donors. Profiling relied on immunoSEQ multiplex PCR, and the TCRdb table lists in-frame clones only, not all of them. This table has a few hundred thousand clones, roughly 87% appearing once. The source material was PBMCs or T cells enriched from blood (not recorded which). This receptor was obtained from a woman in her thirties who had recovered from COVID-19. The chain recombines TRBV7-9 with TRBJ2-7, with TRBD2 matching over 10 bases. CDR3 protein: CASSPRLAGSYEQYF. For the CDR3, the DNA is TGTGCCAGCAGCCCGAGACTAGCGGGCTCCTACGAGCAGTACTTC.